The subject of this entry is one T cell receptor (beta chain). The sample is drawn from a study of blood T cell repertoires in COVID-19. About the research overall: There were acute and convalescent COVID-19 samples, and they came from the United States, Italy and Spain. Sample material is recorded as cDNA or gDNA derived from T cells, B-cell-depleted T cells, or PBMCs.

Source study methods: Estimation of nucleated cell counts was performed using reference gene primer amplification. Sequenced by immunoSEQ multiplex PCR; TCRdb stores in-frame clones only, minus some. V and J calls and clone size follow that table, whereas D and trimming were derived from the DNA. The sample has 75,000 or so clones, 75% to 90% seen once. The sequencing input was peripheral blood. This sequence originates from an elderly woman with acute or convalescent COVID-19.

The CDR3 is CASSLIGTSDTEAFF. The CDR3 coding sequence is TGTGCCAGCAGCTTGATCGGGACATCGGACACTGAAGCTTTCTTT. The chain is built from TRBV5-6 and TRBJ1-1; tentatively, D is TRBD1 (6 bases). Germline loops: CDR1 SGHDT, CDR2 YYEEEE. V was clipped by 1 base and J by 3 bases, with 13 bases between them. The CDR3 covers 15 residues.